A single count supports the clone carrying this T cell receptor (beta chain). What it binds is not known. Per the germline V gene, CDR1 is SGDLS and CDR2 is YYNGEE. This CDR3 has 18 amino acids. The V gene end was trimmed by 4 bases and the J gene end by 5 bases; junction bases not matched to a gene: 13. The data were produced by immunoSEQ multiplex PCR, yet TCRdb's version contains in-frame clones alone and is incomplete. The data contain 7,300 or so clones, roughly 92% of them singletons. The sample comes from a study of naive CD8 T cells in extremely preterm neonates. Study-wide results and caveats: The authors flagged variable productive template counts in preterm samples. Preterm neonates shared more CDR3 nucleotide sequences (roughly 2.7%) than older groups.

Elective cesarean births at about 35-41 weeks, without labor or membrane rupture, supplied the cord blood. This receptor was identified in a newborn in good health. The chain combines TRBV9 with TRBJ2-2, with TRBD2 matching 11 bases. Sequencing input: naive CD8+ T cells from cord blood. The CDR3, as DNA: TGTGCCAGCAGCCCTCTGGGACTAGCGGCCCCAAGGACCGGGGAGCTGTTTTTT. It codes for CASSPLGLAAPRTGELFF.